This TCR beta chain was captured in a study of cytomegalovirus exposure and HLA in healthy donors. Germline-derived CDR1 and CDR2 are WNHNN and SYGVQD (reference sequence). This CDR3 has 14 residues. Trimming cost V 5 bases and J 5 bases; bases outside gene matches: 4. A multiplex PCR was run with 60 Vbeta primers and 13 Jbeta primers. TCRdb keeps only in-frame clones here, not all; method: immunoSEQ multiplex PCR. The sample records tens of thousands of clones, about 70% being singletons. On this clone: Its cognate antigen is unknown.

Findings and limits, study-wide: For most TCR beta V segments, an earlier analysis put the productive rate at about 87% or about 30% of the time. When analyzed later, a missense DCLRE1C variant was found to be linked to TCR beta V- and J-gene trimming.

This receptor was identified in a man in his sixties in good health and CMV-seronegative. V gene TRBV10-1 combines with J gene TRBJ2-3; TRBD2 matches 10 bases. The source material was PBMCs. The CDR3 here is CASSSSGRRDTQYF. As DNA, the CDR3 is TGCGCCAGCAGTTCTAGCGGGAGAAGAGATACGCAGTATTTT.